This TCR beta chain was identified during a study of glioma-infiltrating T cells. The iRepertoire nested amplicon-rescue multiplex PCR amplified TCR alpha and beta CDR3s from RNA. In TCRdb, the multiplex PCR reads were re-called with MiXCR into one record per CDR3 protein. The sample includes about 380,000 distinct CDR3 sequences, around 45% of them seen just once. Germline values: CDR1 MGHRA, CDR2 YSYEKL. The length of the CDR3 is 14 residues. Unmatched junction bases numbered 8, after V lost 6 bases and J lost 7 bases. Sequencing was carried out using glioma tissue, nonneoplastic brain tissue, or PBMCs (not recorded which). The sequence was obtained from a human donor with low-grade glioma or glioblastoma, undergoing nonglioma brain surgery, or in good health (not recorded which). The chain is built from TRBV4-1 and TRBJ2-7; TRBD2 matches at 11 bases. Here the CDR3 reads CASRGTSGRGEQYF. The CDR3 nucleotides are TGCGCCAGCAGAGGGACTAGCGGTAGGGGGGAGCAGTACTTC.